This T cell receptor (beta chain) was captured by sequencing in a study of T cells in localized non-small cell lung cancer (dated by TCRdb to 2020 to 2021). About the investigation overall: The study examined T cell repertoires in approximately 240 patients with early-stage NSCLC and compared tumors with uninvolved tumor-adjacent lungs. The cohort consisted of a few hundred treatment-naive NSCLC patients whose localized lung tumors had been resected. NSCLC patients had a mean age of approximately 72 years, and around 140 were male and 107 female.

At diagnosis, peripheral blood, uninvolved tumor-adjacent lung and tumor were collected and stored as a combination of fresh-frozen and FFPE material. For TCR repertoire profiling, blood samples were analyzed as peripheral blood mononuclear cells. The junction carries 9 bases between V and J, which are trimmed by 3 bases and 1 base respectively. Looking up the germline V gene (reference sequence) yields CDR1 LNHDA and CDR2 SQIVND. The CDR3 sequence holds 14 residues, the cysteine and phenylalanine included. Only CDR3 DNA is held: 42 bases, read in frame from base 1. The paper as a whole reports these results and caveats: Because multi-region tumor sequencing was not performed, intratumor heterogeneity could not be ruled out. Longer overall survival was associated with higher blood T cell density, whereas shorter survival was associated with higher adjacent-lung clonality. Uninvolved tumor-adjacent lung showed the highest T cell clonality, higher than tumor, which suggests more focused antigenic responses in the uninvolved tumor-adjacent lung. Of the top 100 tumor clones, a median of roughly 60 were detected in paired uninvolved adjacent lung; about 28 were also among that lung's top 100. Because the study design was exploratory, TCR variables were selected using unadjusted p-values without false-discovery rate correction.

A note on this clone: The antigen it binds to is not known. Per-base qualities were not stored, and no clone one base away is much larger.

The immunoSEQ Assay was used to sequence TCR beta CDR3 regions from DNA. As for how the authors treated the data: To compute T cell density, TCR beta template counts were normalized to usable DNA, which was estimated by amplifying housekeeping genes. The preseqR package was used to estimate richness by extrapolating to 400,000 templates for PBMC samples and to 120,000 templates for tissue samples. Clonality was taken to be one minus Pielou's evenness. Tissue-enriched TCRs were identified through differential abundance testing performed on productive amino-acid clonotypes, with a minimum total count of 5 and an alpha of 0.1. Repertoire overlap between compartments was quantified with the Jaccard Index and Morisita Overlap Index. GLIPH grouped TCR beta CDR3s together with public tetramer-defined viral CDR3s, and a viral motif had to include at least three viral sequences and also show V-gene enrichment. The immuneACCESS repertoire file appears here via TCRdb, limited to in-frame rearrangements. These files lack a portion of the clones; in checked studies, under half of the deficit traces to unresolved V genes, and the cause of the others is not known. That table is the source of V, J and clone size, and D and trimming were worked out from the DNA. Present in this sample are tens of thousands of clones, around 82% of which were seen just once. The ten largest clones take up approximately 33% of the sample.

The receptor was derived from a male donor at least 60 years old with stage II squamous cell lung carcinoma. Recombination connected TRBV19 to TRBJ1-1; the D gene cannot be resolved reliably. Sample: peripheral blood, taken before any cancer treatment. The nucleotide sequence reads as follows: TGTGCCAGTAGTATCGAGGGCGGGAACACTGAAGCTTTCTTT. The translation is CASSIEGGNTEAFF.